This T cell receptor (beta chain) came from a study of cytomegalovirus exposure and HLA in healthy donors. Notes on this clone: What it binds is not known.

Study outcomes and limitations: V- and J-gene trimming of TCR beta was linked (in a later analysis) to a missense DCLRE1C variant. A later analysis found TCR association rates differed by HLA locus, highest for DRB1 and lowest for HLA-C.

The PCR had 60 Vbeta and 13 Jbeta primers. Libraries were prepared by immunoSEQ multiplex PCR; TCRdb keeps only in-frame clonotypes and omits some of them. Here the sample spans about 170,000 clones, roughly 72% being singletons. The length of the CDR3 is 15 residues. Germline assignment: CDR1 MNHEY and CDR2 SVGAGI. V lost 4 bases to trimming and J lost 0 bases; unmatched junction nucleotides: 4. V gene TRBV6-5 combines with J gene TRBJ2-7, with 9 bases matching TRBD2. The clonotype originates from a woman aged 30 to 39 in good health and CMV-seropositive. The specimen sequenced was PBMCs. The DNA of the CDR3 is TGTGCCAGCAGTTTGGGGACTAGCAGCTCCTACGAGCAGTACTTC. Translating gives CASSLGTSSSYEQYF.